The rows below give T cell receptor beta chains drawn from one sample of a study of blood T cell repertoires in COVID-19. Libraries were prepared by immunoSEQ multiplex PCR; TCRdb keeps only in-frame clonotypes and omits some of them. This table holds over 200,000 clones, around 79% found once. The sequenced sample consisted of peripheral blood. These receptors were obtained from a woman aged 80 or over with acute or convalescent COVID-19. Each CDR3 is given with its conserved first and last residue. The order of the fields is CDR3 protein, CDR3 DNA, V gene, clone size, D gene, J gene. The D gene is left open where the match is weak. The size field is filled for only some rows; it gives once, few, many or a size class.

CDR3 protein: CASSPGGGGFEQYF
CDR3 DNA: TGTGCCAGTAGTCCCGGGGGAGGAGGCTTCGAGCAGTACTTC
V gene: TRBV19
clone size: NA
D gene: NA
J gene: TRBJ2-7

CDR3 protein: CASSPGGGRDGTEAFF
CDR3 DNA: TGTGCCAGCAGCCCCGGGGGGGGGCGCGATGGCACTGAAGCTTTCTTT
V gene: TRBV7-8
clone size: NA
D gene: NA
J gene: TRBJ1-1

CDR3 protein: CASQQISSYEQYF
CDR3 DNA: TGTGCCAGCCAACAGATCTCTTCCTACGAGCAGTACTTC
V gene: TRBV6-5
clone size: NA
D gene: NA
J gene: TRBJ2-7

CDR3 protein: CASSPPDYTDTQYF
CDR3 DNA: TGCGCCAGCAGCCCTCCAGATTATACAGATACGCAGTATTTT
V gene: TRBV5-1
clone size: NA
D gene: NA
J gene: TRBJ2-3

CDR3 protein: CASSLGRRELFF
CDR3 DNA: TGTGCCAGCAGCTTAGGGCGAAGGGAGCTGTTTTTT
V gene: TRBV7-3
clone size: NA
D gene: NA
J gene: TRBJ2-2

CDR3 protein: CASSITGDLGTEAFF
CDR3 DNA: TGCGCCAGCAGCATAACAGGGGATTTGGGCACTGAAGCTTTCTTT
V gene: TRBV5-1
clone size: NA
D gene: TRBD1
J gene: TRBJ1-1

CDR3 protein: CASRRAGGVNEQFF
CDR3 DNA: TGTGCCAGCAGACGAGCGGGAGGGGTCAATGAGCAGTTCTTC
V gene: TRBV3-1/TRBV3-2
clone size: NA
D gene: TRBD2
J gene: TRBJ2-1

CDR3 protein: CASSKTPSKTEAFF
CDR3 DNA: TGTGCCAGCAGCAAGACACCCTCTAAAACTGAAGCTTTCTTT
V gene: TRBV9
clone size: NA
D gene: NA
J gene: TRBJ1-1

CDR3 protein: CASSHGDRGYNSPLHF
CDR3 DNA: TGTGCCAGCAGCCACGGGGACAGGGGTTATAATTCACCCCTCCACTTT
V gene: TRBV7-2
clone size: few
D gene: TRBD1
J gene: TRBJ1-6

CDR3 protein: CAWSALSPGTGELFF
CDR3 DNA: TGTGCCTGGAGTGCCCTCTCTCCGGGCACCGGGGAGCTGTTTTTT
V gene: TRBV30
clone size: NA
D gene: NA
J gene: TRBJ2-2

CDR3 protein: CASSSRAGGRITEAFF
CDR3 DNA: TGTGCCAGTAGTAGTAGGGCAGGGGGAAGAATAACTGAAGCTTTCTTT
V gene: TRBV19
clone size: NA
D gene: TRBD1
J gene: TRBJ1-1

CDR3 protein: CASSLGQGEGGYTF
CDR3 DNA: TGTGCCAGCAGCTTAGGGCAGGGGGAAGGTGGCTACACCTTC
V gene: TRBV7-2
clone size: NA
D gene: TRBD1
J gene: TRBJ1-2

CDR3 protein: CASSPRSLTNYGYTF
CDR3 DNA: TGTGCCAGCTCACCCCGGTCCCTTACCAACTATGGCTACACCTTC
V gene: TRBV18
clone size: NA
D gene: NA
J gene: TRBJ1-2

CDR3 protein: CASSLTSGGAGEQFF
CDR3 DNA: TGTGCCAGCAGCCTTACTAGCGGGGGGGCCGGTGAGCAGTTCTTC
V gene: TRBV3-1/TRBV3-2
clone size: NA
D gene: TRBD2
J gene: TRBJ2-1

CDR3 protein: CASSLAFIGQGDQPQHF
CDR3 DNA: TGTGCCAGCAGCTTAGCGTTTATTGGACAGGGGGATCAGCCCCAGCATTTT
V gene: TRBV7-2
clone size: few
D gene: TRBD1
J gene: TRBJ1-5

CDR3 protein: CASSWSYRPTDTQYF
CDR3 DNA: TGTGCCAGCAGTTGGAGCTACCGCCCCACAGATACGCAGTATTTT
V gene: TRBV6-5
clone size: few
D gene: NA
J gene: TRBJ2-3

CDR3 protein: CASSGGRTEAFF
CDR3 DNA: TGTGCCAGCAGCGGGGGGCGGACTGAAGCTTTCTTT
V gene: TRBV9
clone size: NA
D gene: NA
J gene: TRBJ1-1

CDR3 protein: CSADAGVETGELFF
CDR3 DNA: TGCAGCGCCGATGCCGGGGTTGAGACCGGGGAGCTGTTTTTT
V gene: TRBV29-1
clone size: NA
D gene: NA
J gene: TRBJ2-2

CDR3 protein: CASSAQPTGVSETQYF
CDR3 DNA: TGTGCCAGCAGCGCTCAACCGACAGGGGTGAGCGAGACCCAGTACTTC
V gene: TRBV7-9
clone size: NA
D gene: TRBD1
J gene: TRBJ2-5

CDR3 protein: CASSLGRFQGQETQYF
CDR3 DNA: TGTGCCAGCAGTTTAGGTCGATTCCAGGGGCAGGAGACCCAGTACTTC
V gene: TRBV27
clone size: NA
D gene: NA
J gene: TRBJ2-5

CDR3 protein: CASSPWRAPYEQYF
CDR3 DNA: TGTGCCAGCAGCCCCTGGCGGGCCCCCTACGAGCAGTACTTC
V gene: TRBV28
clone size: NA
D gene: NA
J gene: TRBJ2-7

CDR3 protein: CSVEGSDYGYTF
CDR3 DNA: TGCAGCGTTGAAGGCAGCGACTATGGCTACACCTTC
V gene: TRBV29-1
clone size: NA
D gene: NA
J gene: TRBJ1-2

CDR3 protein: CASSADRIQPQHF
CDR3 DNA: TGTGCCAGCAGCGCGGACAGGATCCAGCCCCAGCATTTT
V gene: TRBV3-1/TRBV3-2
clone size: few
D gene: TRBD1
J gene: TRBJ1-5

CDR3 protein: CASSLDRTQGGYGYTF
CDR3 DNA: TGTGCCAGCAGCCTAGACAGGACCCAAGGAGGCTATGGCTACACCTTC
V gene: TRBV28
clone size: NA
D gene: NA
J gene: TRBJ1-2

CDR3 protein: CASSPVLQLTGTGSISGANVLTF
CDR3 DNA: TGTGCCAGCTCACCGGTTCTCCAATTAACCGGGACAGGGTCAATCTCTGGGGCCAACGTCCTGACTTTC
V gene: TRBV18
clone size: once
D gene: TRBD1
J gene: TRBJ2-6

CDR3 protein: CASSLAPASGGANGELFF
CDR3 DNA: TGTGCCAGCAGCTTGGCCCCTGCTAGCGGGGGGGCGAACGGGGAGCTGTTTTTT
V gene: TRBV5-4
clone size: NA
D gene: TRBD2
J gene: TRBJ2-2

CDR3 protein: CASSDNRADQPQHF
CDR3 DNA: TGTGCCAGCAGTGATAACAGGGCCGATCAGCCCCAGCATTTT
V gene: TRBV6-1
clone size: NA
D gene: NA
J gene: TRBJ1-5

CDR3 protein: CAWRTAGNSGNTIYF
CDR3 DNA: TGTGCCTGGAGGACCGCAGGGAACTCTGGAAACACCATATATTTT
V gene: TRBV30
clone size: few
D gene: NA
J gene: TRBJ1-3

CDR3 protein: CASSPPGSLATNIQYF
CDR3 DNA: TGTGCCAGCAGCCCCCCGGGCTCGCTAGCGACGAACATTCAGTACTTC
V gene: TRBV3-1/TRBV3-2
clone size: NA
D gene: NA
J gene: TRBJ2-4

CDR3 protein: CASGPRELSSYNEQFF
CDR3 DNA: TGTGCCAGCGGTCCGCGGGAGCTAAGCTCCTACAATGAGCAGTTCTTC
V gene: TRBV28
clone size: few
D gene: TRBD2
J gene: TRBJ2-1

CDR3 protein: CASSPPSSGTSGNTIYF
CDR3 DNA: TGTGCCAGCTCACCACCGAGTTCAGGGACTTCTGGAAACACCATATATTTT
V gene: TRBV18
clone size: once
D gene: NA
J gene: TRBJ1-3

CDR3 protein: CATSRDLLVTAEQFF
CDR3 DNA: TGTGCCACCAGCAGAGATCTGCTAGTAACGGCTGAGCAGTTCTTC
V gene: TRBV15
clone size: few
D gene: NA
J gene: TRBJ2-1

CDR3 protein: CASSSPGQGDSNQPQHF
CDR3 DNA: TGTGCCAGCAGCTCCCCGGGACAGGGCGATAGCAATCAGCCCCAGCATTTT
V gene: TRBV7-2
clone size: NA
D gene: TRBD1
J gene: TRBJ1-5

CDR3 protein: CATCLGLHSGNTIYF
CDR3 DNA: TGTGCCACTTGCTTGGGACTGCACTCTGGAAACACCATATATTTT
V gene: TRBV10-3
clone size: NA
D gene: NA
J gene: TRBJ1-3

CDR3 protein: CASSVSAGRFSGNTIYF
CDR3 DNA: TGTGCCAGCAGCGTTTCGGCAGGAAGGTTCTCTGGAAACACCATATATTTT
V gene: TRBV9
clone size: NA
D gene: NA
J gene: TRBJ1-3

CDR3 protein: CASSHPGGAGGTYEQYF
CDR3 DNA: TGCGCCAGCAGCCATCCAGGGGGCGCAGGGGGCACCTACGAGCAGTACTTC
V gene: TRBV4-1
clone size: NA
D gene: TRBD1
J gene: TRBJ2-7

CDR3 protein: CASSDAGKISNEQFF
CDR3 DNA: TGTGCCAGCAGTGATGCAGGCAAAATTAGCAATGAGCAGTTCTTC
V gene: TRBV2
clone size: NA
D gene: NA
J gene: TRBJ2-1

CDR3 protein: CASSLGLTGTTQYF
CDR3 DNA: TGTGCCAGCAGCTTGGGGCTGACTGGAACGACCCAGTACTTC
V gene: TRBV11-1
clone size: NA
D gene: NA
J gene: TRBJ2-5

CDR3 protein: CAKSEAEQYF
CDR3 DNA: TGTGCCAAAAGCGAGGCCGAGCAGTACTTC
V gene: TRBV19
clone size: NA
D gene: NA
J gene: TRBJ2-7

CDR3 protein: CASSIDGTGAPSPTEAFF
CDR3 DNA: TGTGCCAGTAGTATAGACGGGACAGGGGCCCCCTCGCCCACTGAAGCTTTCTTT
V gene: TRBV19
clone size: NA
D gene: TRBD1
J gene: TRBJ1-1

CDR3 protein: CASSLGHQNTGELFF
CDR3 DNA: TGTGCCAGCAGCTTAGGACACCAGAACACCGGGGAGCTGTTTTTT
V gene: TRBV7-2
clone size: once
D gene: NA
J gene: TRBJ2-2

CDR3 protein: CASSPPTGAYEQYF
CDR3 DNA: TGTGCCAGCTCACCACCGACAGGGGCCTACGAGCAGTACTTC
V gene: TRBV18
clone size: NA
D gene: TRBD1
J gene: TRBJ2-7